The rows below give T cell receptor beta chains drawn from one sample of a study of tumor and adjacent non-tumor tissue in lung cancer. In TCRdb, the multiplex PCR reads were re-called with MiXCR into one record per CDR3 protein. The sample gives under 95,000 distinct CDR3 sequences, more than 60% of which show up once; 15% is in the top ten. The source material was lung tumor tissue. Receptors were obtained from a man between 65 and 85 years old with non-small cell lung cancer. CDR3s include the opening cysteine and the closing phenylalanine or tryptophan. D genes are given only for firm matches. Clone size, where shown, is once, few, many, or a class for clones that have expanded.

v_gene: TRBV12-3/TRBV12-4; d_gene: TRBD1; j_gene: TRBJ2-1; abundance: many; CDR3aa: CASSWDRVNEQFF; CDR3nt: TGTGCCAGCAGTTGGGACAGGGTCAATGAGCAGTTCTTC
v_gene: TRBV6-6; d_gene: TRBD1; j_gene: TRBJ1-2; abundance: many; CDR3aa: CASKPGTGYGYTF; CDR3nt: TGTGCCAGCAAACCGGGGACAGGCTATGGCTACACCTTC
v_gene: TRBV4-1; d_gene: .; j_gene: TRBJ2-1; abundance: many; CDR3aa: CASSLEQTAYNEQFF; CDR3nt: TGCGCCAGCAGCCTAGAGCAGACTGCCTACAATGAGCAGTTCTTC
v_gene: TRBV20-1; d_gene: .; j_gene: TRBJ2-1; abundance: .; CDR3aa: CSAGFGSYEQFF; CDR3nt: TGCAGTGCTGGTTTCGGGTCCTATGAGCAGTTCTTC
v_gene: TRBV7-8; d_gene: .; j_gene: TRBJ2-7; abundance: .; CDR3aa: CASSFGAGVSYEQYF; CDR3nt: TGTGCCAGCAGCTTTGGGGCAGGGGTCTCCTACGAGCAGTACTTC
v_gene: TRBV4-1; d_gene: .; j_gene: TRBJ2-7; abundance: .; CDR3aa: CASSHVGGVGEQYF; CDR3nt: TGCGCCAGCAGCCATGTAGGGGGAGTGGGCGAGCAGTACTTC
v_gene: TRBV11-3; d_gene: .; j_gene: TRBJ2-1; abundance: .; CDR3aa: CAISLDRGTNNELFF; CDR3nt: TGTGCCATCAGCTTGGATCGGGGAACTAACAATGAGCTGTTCTTC
v_gene: TRBV11-2; d_gene: .; j_gene: TRBJ2-3; abundance: .; CDR3aa: CASRLAGGAPDMQYF; CDR3nt: TGTGCCAGCAGATTAGCTGGGGGCGCGCCAGATATGCAGTATTTT
v_gene: TRBV29-1; d_gene: .; j_gene: TRBJ2-2; abundance: many; CDR3aa: CSVEGTANTGELFF; CDR3nt: TGCAGCGTTGAAGGGACAGCGAACACCGGGGAGCTGTTTTTT
v_gene: TRBV30; d_gene: .; j_gene: TRBJ2-1; abundance: few; CDR3aa: CAWTERGSYNGQFF; CDR3nt: TGTGCCTGGACTGAGAGGGGGTCCTACAATGGGCAGTTCTTC
v_gene: TRBV6-6; d_gene: TRBD1; j_gene: TRBJ1-1; abundance: .; CDR3aa: CASSYHGTAEALF; CDR3nt: TGTGCCAGCAGTTACCACGGGACAGCGGAAGCTTTATTT
v_gene: TRBV10-3; d_gene: .; j_gene: TRBJ2-2; abundance: .; CDR3aa: CAISDRGEELSF; CDR3nt: TGTGCCATCAGTGACAGGGGTGAGGAGCTGTCTTTT
v_gene: TRBV5-1; d_gene: .; j_gene: TRBJ2-2; abundance: once; CDR3aa: CASSWGRRGSITGELFF; CDR3nt: TGCGCCAGCAGCTGGGGTAGGAGAGGGAGTATCACCGGGGAGCTGTTTTTT
v_gene: TRBV6-1; d_gene: TRBD2; j_gene: TRBJ2-1; abundance: few; CDR3aa: CASSLKMSGRTGTSGSSDEQFF; CDR3nt: TGTGCCAGCAGTTTAAAAATGTCGGGCAGGACCGGGACTAGCGGGAGTTCAGATGAGCAGTTCTTC
v_gene: TRBV5-1; d_gene: .; j_gene: TRBJ2-5; abundance: .; CDR3aa: CASSRRDPQETQYF; CDR3nt: TGCGCCAGCAGCCGCCGGGACCCCCAAGAGACCCAGTACTTC
v_gene: TRBV6-5; d_gene: .; j_gene: TRBJ1-6; abundance: .; CDR3aa: CASSYSSDYSPLHF; CDR3nt: TGTGCCAGCAGTTATTCCTCAGACTATTCACCCCTCCACTTT
v_gene: TRBV7-9; d_gene: .; j_gene: TRBJ2-7; abundance: .; CDR3aa: CASSQGLTGAQEQYF; CDR3nt: TGTGCCAGCAGCCAGGGACTAACGGGGGCCCAAGAGCAGTACTTC
v_gene: TRBV28; d_gene: .; j_gene: TRBJ1-2; abundance: many; CDR3aa: CASSPPQGVDGYTF; CDR3nt: TGTGCCAGCAGTCCCCCTCAGGGTGTCGATGGCTACACCTTC
v_gene: TRBV11-3; d_gene: .; j_gene: TRBJ2-1; abundance: .; CDR3aa: CARSPGGRLNEQFF; CDR3nt: TGTGCCAGGAGTCCCGGGGGCCGTCTCAATGAGCAATTCTTC
v_gene: TRBV29-1; d_gene: .; j_gene: TRBJ2-5; abundance: once; CDR3aa: CSVGERQETQYF; CDR3nt: TGCAGCGTTGGGGAACGGCAAGAGACCCAGTACTTC
v_gene: TRBV6-7; d_gene: .; j_gene: TRBJ2-1; abundance: .; CDR3aa: CASSYSDTRTGPASVFEQFF; CDR3nt: TGTGCCAGCAGCTACTCAGACACGCGAACGGGCCCAGCATCGGTGTTTGAGCAGTTCTTC
v_gene: TRBV12-3/TRBV12-4; d_gene: TRBD2; j_gene: TRBJ2-5; abundance: once; CDR3aa: CASSPRGGFQEIQYF; CDR3nt: TGTGCCAGCAGTCCACGGGGGGGGTTCCAAGAGATCCAGTACTTC
v_gene: TRBV12-3/TRBV12-4; d_gene: .; j_gene: TRBJ2-7; abundance: .; CDR3aa: CASSLRHGDEQYF; CDR3nt: TGTGCCAGCAGTTTGAGACATGGGGACGAACAATACTTC
v_gene: TRBV11-3; d_gene: .; j_gene: TRBJ2-7; abundance: .; CDR3aa: CPSSFEAWGEQYF; CDR3nt: TGTCCCAGTAGCTTTGAGGCCTGGGGAGAGCAGTACTTC
v_gene: TRBV29-1; d_gene: .; j_gene: TRBJ2-5; abundance: .; CDR3aa: CSVEDGQRATVTQYF; CDR3nt: TGCAGTGTTGAAGACGGACAGAGGGCAACGGTAACCCAGTACTTC
v_gene: TRBV29-1; d_gene: TRBD2; j_gene: TRBJ2-7; abundance: .; CDR3aa: CSVASTSGSTYKQYF; CDR3nt: TGCAGCGTTGCCTCAACTAGCGGGAGCACCTACAAGCAGTATTTC
v_gene: TRBV6-2/TRBV6-3; d_gene: .; j_gene: TRBJ2-7; abundance: many; CDR3aa: CASSDLGRRQYF; CDR3nt: TGTGCCAGCAGTGACCTCGGTCGAAGGCAGTACTTC
v_gene: TRBV5-1; d_gene: .; j_gene: TRBJ1-1; abundance: .; CDR3aa: CANSYLGNTEAFF; CDR3nt: TGCGCCAACAGCTATCTGGGGAACACTGAAGCTTTCTTT
v_gene: TRBV6-5; d_gene: TRBD1; j_gene: TRBJ2-7; abundance: .; CDR3aa: CASRPRTGILDSYEQYF; CDR3nt: TGTGCCAGCAGACCCCGGACAGGCATTCTTGACTCCTACGAACAGTACTTC